A selection of T cell receptor beta chains follows, all from one sample in a study of T cell changes during pregnancy in multiple sclerosis. Method: immunoSEQ multiplex PCR; TCRdb's copy keeps in-frame clones and lacks some. The sample lists some 90,000 clones, about 92% occurring once. The material was peripheral blood, obtained in the first trimester of pregnancy. These receptors were collected from a female donor with multiple sclerosis, enrolled in a pregnancy study. Each CDR3 is given without its conserved first and last residue. Each record gives: J gene, V gene, CDR3 protein.

J: TRBJ2-1; V: TRBV6-6; CDR3: ASSFKLQGSYNEQF
J: TRBJ1-4; V: TRBV28; CDR3: ASTQGITNEKLF
J: TRBJ2-1; V: TRBV29-1; CDR3: SVKMGLHNEQF
J: TRBJ1-2; V: TRBV5-6; CDR3: ASSLAAGDGYT
J: TRBJ1-1; V: TRBV27; CDR3: ASSFIPQGDTEAF
J: TRBJ2-2; V: TRBV2; CDR3: ASTRDSRSGELF
J: TRBJ1-2; V: TRBV9; CDR3: ASSVEGEVYGYT
J: TRBJ2-1; V: TRBV27; CDR3: ASSHRGLAGNEQF
J: TRBJ1-1; V: TRBV9; CDR3: ASSVGAITEAF
J: TRBJ2-7; V: TRBV9; CDR3: ASSVGSGQEQY
J: TRBJ1-1; V: TRBV18; CDR3: ASSPDRTGGWNTEAF
J: TRBJ2-2; V: TRBV7-7; CDR3: ASSLQGYTGELF
J: TRBJ1-1; V: TRBV27; CDR3: ASSLSGANTEAF
J: TRBJ2-5; V: TRBV18; CDR3: ASSPPGETQY
J: TRBJ2-7; V: TRBV5-4; CDR3: ASSHGQGSSYEQY
J: TRBJ1-1; V: TRBV27; CDR3: ASSNLQEAKIEAF
J: TRBJ2-7; V: TRBV9; CDR3: ASSGRGQGHYYEQY
J: TRBJ2-2; V: TRBV19; CDR3: ASSISSPTPGGELF
J: TRBJ2-7; V: TRBV4-1; CDR3: ASSQASGRRSYEQY
J: TRBJ2-1; V: TRBV6-5; CDR3: ASSYGGDYNEQF
J: TRBJ2-5; V: TRBV29-1; CDR3: SVGGDSRETQY
J: TRBJ2-5; V: TRBV13; CDR3: ASSMGTSGRAETQY
J: TRBJ2-5; V: TRBV4-1; CDR3: ASSQDIAEETQY
J: TRBJ1-1; V: TRBV5-1; CDR3: ASSLTSGANTEAF
J: TRBJ2-5; V: TRBV13; CDR3: ATSAGGGIAPETQY
J: TRBJ2-3; V: TRBV5-1; CDR3: ASSLDRPTDTQY
J: TRBJ2-1; V: TRBV30; CDR3: AWRTGESYNEQF
J: TRBJ2-3; V: TRBV12-5; CDR3: ASATDLATDTQY
J: TRBJ2-2; V: TRBV4-2; CDR3: ASSQEYPWPGELF
J: TRBJ2-5; V: TRBV19; CDR3: ASSKWQGAEETQY
J: TRBJ2-3; V: TRBV9; CDR3: ASSVSSGTQY
J: TRBJ2-7; V: TRBV21-1; CDR3: ASSKPLWGRYEQY
J: TRBJ1-2; V: TRBV7-9; CDR3: ASSLFGDYGYT
J: TRBJ2-2; V: TRBV29-1; CDR3: SVPTGISGELF
J: TRBJ1-4; V: TRBV5-3; CDR3: ARRGLVATNEKLF
J: TRBJ2-7; V: TRBV28; CDR3: ASSPGDLIYEQY
J: TRBJ1-1; V: TRBV9; CDR3: ASSVDGQGETEAF
J: TRBJ1-1; V: TRBV5-6; CDR3: ASSFGQDTEAF
J: TRBJ1-1; V: TRBV4-1; CDR3: ASSQTNRDDTEAF
J: TRBJ2-1; V: TRBV4-1; CDR3: ASSQHGDEQF
J: TRBJ1-2; V: TRBV14; CDR3: ASSQLDRVPPGGYT
J: TRBJ1-3; V: TRBV2; CDR3: ASSEDRVGGNTIY
J: TRBJ2-5; V: TRBV12-5; CDR3: ASSLTGDMYEETQY
J: TRBJ2-2; V: TRBV4-2; CDR3: ASSQDSGTANTGELF
J: TRBJ2-7; V: TRBV30; CDR3: AWSNSYEQY
J: TRBJ2-7; V: TRBV2; CDR3: ASSGTGVTYEQY
J: TRBJ1-5; V: TRBV5-6; CDR3: ASSLGVDTNQPQH
J: TRBJ2-1; V: TRBV5-4; CDR3: ASSLLGADEQF
J: TRBJ1-1; V: TRBV4-1; CDR3: ASSQESRGYGEAF
J: TRBJ2-3; V: TRBV6-5; CDR3: ASSYAGTGGTDTQY
J: TRBJ1-1; V: TRBV6-6; CDR3: ASSYGRPGAEAF
J: TRBJ1-1; V: TRBV7-9; CDR3: ASSLDGTLGEAF